Below are 3 T cell receptor beta chains sequenced from a single sample in a study of blood T cell repertoires in COVID-19. TCRdb's table, derived via immunoSEQ multiplex PCR, lists solely in-frame clones and lacks some. Counted here are approximately 190,000 clones, around 86% occurring once; the ten biggest clones make up about 6%. Sequenced material: peripheral blood. These receptors all stem from a woman aged 40 to 50 with acute or convalescent COVID-19.

The chain joins TRBV3-1 (or the pseudogene TRBV3-2) to TRBJ1-2; D uncertain. V was clipped by 4 bases and J by 7 bases, with 19 bases between them. CDR1 LGHDT and CDR2 YNNKEL come from the germline V gene (reference sequence). The CDR3 has 15 residues. The chain's CDR3 is CASSPSEVRGGGYTF. CDR3 in DNA: TGTGCCAGCAGCCCTTCTGAAGTCCGAGGAGGTGGCTACACCTTC.

V is TRBV5-1 and J is TRBJ2-7; 7 bases are shared with TRBD1. Losses at the gene ends were 2 bases for V and 4 bases for J; bases not matched to a gene: 6. This CDR3 region has 14 residues. Germline CDR1 and CDR2: SGHRS and YFSETQ. CDR3 in amino acids: CASSFDRVQYEQYF. The CDR3, as DNA: TGCGCCAGCAGCTTTGACAGGGTACAGTACGAGCAGTACTTC.

The chain recombines TRBV5-1 with TRBJ2-7; TRBD2 matches 8 bases. CDR3 size: 15 residues. V lost 2 bases and J lost 5; bases outside the gene matches: 9. Per the germline V gene, CDR1 is SGHRS and CDR2 is YFSETQ. CDR3 in amino acids: CASSFGREGFHEQYF. DNA for the CDR3: TGCGCCAGCAGCTTCGGACGGGAGGGTTTCCACGAGCAGTACTTC.